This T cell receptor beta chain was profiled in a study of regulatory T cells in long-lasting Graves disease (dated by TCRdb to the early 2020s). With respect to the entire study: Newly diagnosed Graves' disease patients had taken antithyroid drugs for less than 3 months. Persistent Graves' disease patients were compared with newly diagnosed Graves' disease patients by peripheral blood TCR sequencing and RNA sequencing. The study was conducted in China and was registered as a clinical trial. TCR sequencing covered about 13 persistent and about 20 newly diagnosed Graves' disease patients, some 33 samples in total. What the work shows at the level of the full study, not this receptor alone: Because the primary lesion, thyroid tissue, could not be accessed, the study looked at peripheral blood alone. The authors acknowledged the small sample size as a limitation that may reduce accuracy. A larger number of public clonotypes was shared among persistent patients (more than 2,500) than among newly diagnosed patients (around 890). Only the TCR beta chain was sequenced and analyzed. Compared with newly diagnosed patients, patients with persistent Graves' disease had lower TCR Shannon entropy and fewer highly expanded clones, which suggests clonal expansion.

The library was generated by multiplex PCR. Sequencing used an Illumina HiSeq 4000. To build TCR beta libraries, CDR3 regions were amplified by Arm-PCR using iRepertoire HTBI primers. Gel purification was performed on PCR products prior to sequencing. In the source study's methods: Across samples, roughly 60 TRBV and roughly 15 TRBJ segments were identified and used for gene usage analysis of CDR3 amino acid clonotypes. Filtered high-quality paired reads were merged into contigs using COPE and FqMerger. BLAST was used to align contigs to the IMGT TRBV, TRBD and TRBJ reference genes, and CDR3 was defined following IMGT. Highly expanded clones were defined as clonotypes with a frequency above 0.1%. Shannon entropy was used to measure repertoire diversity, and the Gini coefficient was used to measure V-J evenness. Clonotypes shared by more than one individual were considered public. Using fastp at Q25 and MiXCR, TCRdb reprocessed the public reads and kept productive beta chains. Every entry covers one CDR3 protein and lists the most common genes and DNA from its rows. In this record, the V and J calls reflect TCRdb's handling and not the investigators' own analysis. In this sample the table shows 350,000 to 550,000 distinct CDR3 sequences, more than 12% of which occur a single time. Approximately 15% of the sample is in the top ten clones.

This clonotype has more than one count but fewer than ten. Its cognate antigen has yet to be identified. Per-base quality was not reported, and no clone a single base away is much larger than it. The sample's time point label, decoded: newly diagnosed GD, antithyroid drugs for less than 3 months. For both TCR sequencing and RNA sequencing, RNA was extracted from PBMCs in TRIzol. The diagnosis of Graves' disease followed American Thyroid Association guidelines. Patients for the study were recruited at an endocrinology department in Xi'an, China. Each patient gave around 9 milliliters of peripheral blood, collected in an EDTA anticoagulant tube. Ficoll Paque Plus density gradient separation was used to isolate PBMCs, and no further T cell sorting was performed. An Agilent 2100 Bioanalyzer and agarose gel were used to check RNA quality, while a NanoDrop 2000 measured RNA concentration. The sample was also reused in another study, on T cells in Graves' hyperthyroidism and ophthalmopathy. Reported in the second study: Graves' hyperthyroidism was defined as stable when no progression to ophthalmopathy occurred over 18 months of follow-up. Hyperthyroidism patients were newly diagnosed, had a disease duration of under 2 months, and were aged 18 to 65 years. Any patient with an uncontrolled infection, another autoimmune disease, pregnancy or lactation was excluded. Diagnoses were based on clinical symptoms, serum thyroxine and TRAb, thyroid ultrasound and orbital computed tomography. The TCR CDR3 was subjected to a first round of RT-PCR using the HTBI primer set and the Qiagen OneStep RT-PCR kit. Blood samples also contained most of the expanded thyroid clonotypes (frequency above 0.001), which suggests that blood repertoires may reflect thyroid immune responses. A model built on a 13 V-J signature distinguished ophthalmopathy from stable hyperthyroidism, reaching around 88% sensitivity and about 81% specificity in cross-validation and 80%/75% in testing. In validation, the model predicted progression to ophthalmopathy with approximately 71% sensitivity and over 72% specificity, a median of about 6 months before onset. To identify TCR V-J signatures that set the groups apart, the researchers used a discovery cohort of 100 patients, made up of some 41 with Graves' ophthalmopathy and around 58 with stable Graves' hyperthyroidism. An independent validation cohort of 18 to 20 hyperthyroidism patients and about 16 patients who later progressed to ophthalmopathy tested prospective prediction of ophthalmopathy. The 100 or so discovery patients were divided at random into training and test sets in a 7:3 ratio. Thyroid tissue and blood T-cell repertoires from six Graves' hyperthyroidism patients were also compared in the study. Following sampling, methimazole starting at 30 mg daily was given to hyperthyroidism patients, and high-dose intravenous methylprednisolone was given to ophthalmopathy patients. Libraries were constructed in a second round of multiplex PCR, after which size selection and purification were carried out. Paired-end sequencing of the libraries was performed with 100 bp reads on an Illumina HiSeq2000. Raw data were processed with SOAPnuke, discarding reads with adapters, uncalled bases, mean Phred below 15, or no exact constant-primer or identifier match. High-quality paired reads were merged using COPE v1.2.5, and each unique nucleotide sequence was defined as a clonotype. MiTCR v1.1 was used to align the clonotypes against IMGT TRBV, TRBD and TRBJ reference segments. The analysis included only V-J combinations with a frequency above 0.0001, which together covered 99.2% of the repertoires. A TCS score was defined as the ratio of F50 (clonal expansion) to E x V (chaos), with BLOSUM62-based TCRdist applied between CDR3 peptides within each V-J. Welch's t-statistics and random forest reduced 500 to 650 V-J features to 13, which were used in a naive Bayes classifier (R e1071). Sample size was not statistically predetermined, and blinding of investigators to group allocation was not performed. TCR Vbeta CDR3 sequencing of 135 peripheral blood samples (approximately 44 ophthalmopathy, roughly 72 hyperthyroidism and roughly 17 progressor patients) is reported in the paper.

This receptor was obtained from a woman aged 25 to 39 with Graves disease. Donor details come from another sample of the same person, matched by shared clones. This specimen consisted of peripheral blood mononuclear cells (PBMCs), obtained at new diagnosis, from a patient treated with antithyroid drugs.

The DNA sequence is as follows: TGTGCCACCAGCAGAGATCGAGAGGTTGGCGAGCAGTACTTC. This gives the protein CATSRDREVGEQYF. The sequence joins TRBV15 to TRBJ2-7; the D gene cannot be named for sure. From the cysteine up to the phenylalanine, the CDR3 has a length of 14 residues. Only the CDR3 DNA stays, 42 bases, in frame from base 1. According to the germline V gene (reference sequence), CDR1 reads LNHNV and CDR2 reads YYDKDF. V and J are truncated by 0 bases and 6 bases respectively, leaving an intervening sequence of 12 bases. Full variable domain (CDR3 extended with the reference TRBV15 and TRBJ2-7 proteins): DAMVIQNPRYQVTQFGKPVTLSCSQTLNHNVMYWYQQKSSQAPKLLFHYYDKDFNNEADTPDNFQSRRPNTSFCFLDIRSPGLGDTAMYLCATSRDREVGEQYFGPGTRLTVT.